Here is one T cell receptor beta chain with its context. The protocol was immunoSEQ multiplex PCR, while the TCRdb copy is restricted to in-frame clones and leaves out a portion. Among tens of thousands of clones, more than 80% were seen once, and the ten largest hold around 15%. The CDR3 covers 16 residues. In germline, CDR1 is LNHDA, CDR2 SQIVND (reference sequence). The V gene end was trimmed by 0 bases and the J gene end by 7 bases; junction bases not matched to a gene: 10. The data were obtained in a study of blood T cell repertoires in COVID-19. The TCR comes from a human donor in a cohort sampled during active COVID-19. V usage is TRBV19 and J usage is TRBJ1-2; 8 bases map to TRBD1. The sample consisted of peripheral blood. CDR3 residues: CASSIDIRTGTAGYTF. The CDR3 nucleotides read TGTGCCAGTAGTATAGATATTCGGACAGGGACGGCTGGCTACACCTTC.